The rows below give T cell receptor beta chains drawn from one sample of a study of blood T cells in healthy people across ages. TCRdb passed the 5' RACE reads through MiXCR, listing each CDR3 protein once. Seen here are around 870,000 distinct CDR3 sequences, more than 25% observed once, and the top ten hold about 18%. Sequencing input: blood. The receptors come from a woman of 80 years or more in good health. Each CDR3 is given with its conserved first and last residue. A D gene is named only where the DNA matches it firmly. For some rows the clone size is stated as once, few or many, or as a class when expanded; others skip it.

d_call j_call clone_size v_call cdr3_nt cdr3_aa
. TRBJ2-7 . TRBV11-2 TGTGCCAGCAGCTTAAGCGATTCTTTCTCCTACGAGCAGTACTTC CASSLSDSFSYEQYF
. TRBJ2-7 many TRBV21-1 TGTGCCAGCAGCAAAGTGCACGAGCAGTACTTC CASSKVHEQYF
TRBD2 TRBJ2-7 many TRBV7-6 TGTGCCAGCAGCTTAGCGGGTGGCGGGAGCTCCTACGAGCAGTACTTC CASSLAGGGSSYEQYF
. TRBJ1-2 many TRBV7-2 TGTGCCAGCAGCTTAGCGTTCAGGGATAGTCGAGGTTCCTATGGCTACACCTTC CASSLAFRDSRGSYGYTF
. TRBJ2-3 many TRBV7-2 TGTGCCAGCAGCTTCTACTCTGATACGCAGTATTTT CASSFYSDTQYF
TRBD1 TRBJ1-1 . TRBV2 TGTGCCAGCAGGGCTGAATGGGACAGGGCTACTGAAGCTTTCTTT CASRAEWDRATEAFF
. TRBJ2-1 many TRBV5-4 TGTGCCAGCAGCTTGGGCCCGGGGAAGTCCTACAATGAGCAGTTCTTC CASSLGPGKSYNEQFF
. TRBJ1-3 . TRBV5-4 TGTGCCAGCAGCTTGGGGGCAGGGCCCTCTGGAAACACCATATATTTT CASSLGAGPSGNTIYF
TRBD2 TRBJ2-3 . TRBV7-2 TGTGCCAGCAGACGTGGACTAGCGGGGGCGGGAGATACGCAGTATTTT CASRRGLAGAGDTQYF
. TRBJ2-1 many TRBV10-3 TGTGCCATCAAAAATTTCGATGAGCAGTTCTTC CAIKNFDEQFF
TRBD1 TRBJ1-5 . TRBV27 TGTGCCAGCAGTCGCTCGGGACAGAGATATAGCAATCAGCCCCAGCATTTT CASSRSGQRYSNQPQHF
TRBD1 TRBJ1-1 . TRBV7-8 TGTGCCAGCAGCTTAAAGACAGGGGGATGGCACACTGAAGCTTTCTTT CASSLKTGGWHTEAFF
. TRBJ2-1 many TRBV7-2 TGTGCCAGCCTCCTGGGCACCTCCTACAATGAGCAGTTCTTC CASLLGTSYNEQFF
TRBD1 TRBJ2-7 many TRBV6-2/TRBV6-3 TGTGCCAGCAGCGACAGGGACGAGCAGTACTTC CASSDRDEQYF
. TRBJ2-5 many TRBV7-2 TGTGCCAGCAGCTTAACCCCTTTGACAGGGAGGAATTTGGGGACCCAGTACTTC CASSLTPLTGRNLGTQYF
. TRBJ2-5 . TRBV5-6 TGTGCCAGCAGCTTGGAGGGGGCGGGGGAGACCCAGTACTTC CASSLEGAGETQYF
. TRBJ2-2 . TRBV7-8 TGTGCCAGCAGCTTAGTTAGGGCCCCCGGGGAGCTGTTTTTT CASSLVRAPGELFF
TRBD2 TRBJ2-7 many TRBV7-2 TGTGCCAGCAGCCTGCTAGCGGGGGGGGTCGAGCAGTACTTC CASSLLAGGVEQYF
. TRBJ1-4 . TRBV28 TGTGCCATCTCGGACCGCCTAGGAAAACTGTTTTTT CAISDRLGKLFF
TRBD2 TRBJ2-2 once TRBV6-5 TGTGCCAGCAGTTACCGCGGGAGTAGGGACACCGGGGAGCTGTTTTTT CASSYRGSRDTGELFF
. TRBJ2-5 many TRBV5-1 TGTGCCAGCAGCTTAGGGCAGCTCCAAGAGACCCAGTACTTC CASSLGQLQETQYF
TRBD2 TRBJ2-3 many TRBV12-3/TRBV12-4 TGTGCCAGCAGTTCCTCGGGTAGCGGGGGGAATACGCAGTATTTT CASSSSGSGGNTQYF
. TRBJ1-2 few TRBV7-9 TGTGCCAGCAGCTCAGTGGACCGGTTGATGAACTATGGCGACACCTTC CASSSVDRLMNYGDTF
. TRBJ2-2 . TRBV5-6 TGTGCCAGCAGCTGGAGGGGATCTTACACCGGGGAGCTGTTTTTT CASSWRGSYTGELFF
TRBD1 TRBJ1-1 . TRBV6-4 TGTGCCAGCAGGCTGGGACAGGCTGACACTGAGGCTTTCTTT CASRLGQADTEAFF
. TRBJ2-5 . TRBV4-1 TGCGCCAGCAGCCAAGTGTTAACAATTCAAGAGACCCAGTACTTC CASSQVLTIQETQYF
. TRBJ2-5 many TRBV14 TGTGCCAGCAGCCAAGAACAGGGGCGGGGAGAGACCCAGTACTTC CASSQEQGRGETQYF
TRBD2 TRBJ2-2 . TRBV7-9 TGTGCCAGCAGCCCCGGACTAGCGGGGCTTTCTACCGGGGAGCTGTTTTTT CASSPGLAGLSTGELFF
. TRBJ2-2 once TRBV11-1 TGTGCCAGCAGCTTAGGGTCCTGGGACAAGCCCACACCTTTTAACACCGGGGAGCTGTTTTTT CASSLGSWDKPTPFNTGELFF
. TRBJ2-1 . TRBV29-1 TGCAGCGTGACGGACCGTGGAAGTTACAATGAGCAGTTCTTC CSVTDRGSYNEQFF
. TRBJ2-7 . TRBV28 TGTGCCGGCAGTTTCCCTCCCGACAGGAGCTCCTACGAGCAGTACTTC CAGSFPPDRSSYEQYF
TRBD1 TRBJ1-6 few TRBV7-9 TGTGCCAGCAGCTTGACAGGGGGCAGCTCCTATAATTCACCCCTCCACTTT CASSLTGGSSYNSPLHF
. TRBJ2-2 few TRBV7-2 TGTGCCAGCAGCTTAGGTGGGGTGGCCGAGCTGTTTTTT CASSLGGVAELFF
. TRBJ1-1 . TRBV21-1 TGTGCCAGCAGCCCCCAGACAGGGGGGGCCACTGAAGCTTTCTTT CASSPQTGGATEAFF
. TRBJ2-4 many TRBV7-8 TGTGCCAGCAGCTTAGAGGGCAGCCTGGCAGGCATTCAGTACTTC CASSLEGSLAGIQYF
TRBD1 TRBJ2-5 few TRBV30 TGTGCCTGGTCTACTAGCAGGACAGGGGAGACCCAGTACTTC CAWSTSRTGETQYF
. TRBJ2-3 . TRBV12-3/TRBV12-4 TGTGCCAGCAGCATCGGGTTTACAGATACGCAGTATTTT CASSIGFTDTQYF
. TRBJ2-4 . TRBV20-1 TGCAGTGCTAGAGTTCAGGCCGGGGACATTCAGTACTTC CSARVQAGDIQYF
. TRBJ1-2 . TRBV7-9 TGTGCCATCTCCCGGATGGACTATGGCTACACCTTC CAISRMDYGYTF
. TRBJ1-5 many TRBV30 TGTGCCTGGAGTGTAAAGGGAAATCAGCCCCAGCATTTT CAWSVKGNQPQHF
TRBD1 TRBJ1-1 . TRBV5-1 TGCGCCAGCAGCCTCCAAGGACAGGGTATGAACACTGAAGCTTTCTTT CASSLQGQGMNTEAFF
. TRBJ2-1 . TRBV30 TGTGCCTGGAGTCGCTCCTTTAAGTACAATGAGCAGTTCTTC CAWSRSFKYNEQFF
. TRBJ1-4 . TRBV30 TGTGCCTGGAACAGTGGAAGGCAAAGGGAAAAACTGTTTTTT CAWNSGRQREKLFF
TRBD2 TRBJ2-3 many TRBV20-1 TGCAGTGCTAGGCTGGGACTAGCCGGGTCCACAGATACGCAGTATTTT CSARLGLAGSTDTQYF
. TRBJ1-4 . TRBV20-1 TGCAGTGCTAGATCCATGGGGGCTGGAAATGAAAAACTGTTTTTT CSARSMGAGNEKLFF
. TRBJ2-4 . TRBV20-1 TGCAGTGCTAGAGATCGGGGAGAGGTCGGCAAAAACATTCAGTACTTC CSARDRGEVGKNIQYF
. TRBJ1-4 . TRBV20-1 TGCAGTGCTAGTGAGAGGATAACTATCGAAGAACTGTTTTTT CSASERITIEELFF
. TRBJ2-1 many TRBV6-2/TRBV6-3 TGTGCCAGCAGCGAGGGCCTCTCCTACAATGAGCAGTTCTTC CASSEGLSYNEQFF
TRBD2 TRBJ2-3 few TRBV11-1 TGTGCCAGCAGCTTGAACCCCGGGCGGGGGAACACAGATACGCAGTATTTT CASSLNPGRGNTDTQYF
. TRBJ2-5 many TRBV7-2 TGTGCCAGCTGCCGGACAGCACAAGAGACCCAGTACTTC CASCRTAQETQYF
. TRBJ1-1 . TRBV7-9 TGTGCCAGCAGTTTGGGCGAGGGGTACGCTTTCTTT CASSLGEGYAFF
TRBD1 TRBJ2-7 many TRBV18 TGTGCCAGCTCGCCGACAGGGGTGAACGAGCAGTACTTC CASSPTGVNEQYF
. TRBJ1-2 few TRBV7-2 TGTGCCAGCAGCTTATGGGCCCTAATGCGGGGCTACACCTTC CASSLWALMRGYTF